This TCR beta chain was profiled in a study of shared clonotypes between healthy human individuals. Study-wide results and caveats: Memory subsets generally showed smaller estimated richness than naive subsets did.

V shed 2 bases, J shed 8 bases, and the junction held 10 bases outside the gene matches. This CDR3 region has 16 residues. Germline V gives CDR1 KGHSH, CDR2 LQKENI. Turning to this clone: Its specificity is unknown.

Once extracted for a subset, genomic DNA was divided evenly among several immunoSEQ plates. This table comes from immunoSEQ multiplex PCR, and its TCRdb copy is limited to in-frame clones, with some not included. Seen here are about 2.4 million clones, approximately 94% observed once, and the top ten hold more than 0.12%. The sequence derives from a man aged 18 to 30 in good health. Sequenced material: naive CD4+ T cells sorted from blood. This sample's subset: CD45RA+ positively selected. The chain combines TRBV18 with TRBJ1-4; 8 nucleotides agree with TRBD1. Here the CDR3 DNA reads TGTGCCAGCTCACCATCGACCTATGGGACAGGCGAAAAACTGTTTTTT. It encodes CASSPSTYGTGEKLFF. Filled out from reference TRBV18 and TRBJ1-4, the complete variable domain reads NAGVMQNPRHLVRRRGQEARLRCSPMKGHSHVYWYRQLPEEGLKFMVYLQKENIIDESGMPKERFSAEFPKEGPSILRIQQVVRGDSAAYFCASSPSTYGTGEKLFFGSGTQLSVL.